The T cell receptor (beta chain) described here comes from a study of beta chain features in type 1 diabetes. Findings and limits, study-wide: Still unanswered here is whether HLA type influences TCRB rearrangement.

Every bit of the isolated RNA underwent reverse transcription, so sequencing read expressed TCRB transcripts. The assay was immunoSEQ multiplex PCR, and TCRdb's table has in-frame clones only and misses some. The sample carries some 150,000 clones, 8.5% to 14% recorded once. V lost 0 bases, J lost 3 bases, and 6 bases lay in between. In germline, CDR1 is GTSNPN, CDR2 SVGIG (reference sequence). The CDR3 length is 14 residues. This clone has more than one count but fewer than ten. Its antigen is not identified. The chain links TRBV30 to TRBJ1-6; D gene uncertain. The specimen sequenced was central memory CD4+ T cells from blood. This clonotype originated in a man younger than 35 in good health. The CDR3 coding sequence is TGTGCCTGGAGTGTATCAGGCTATAATTCACCCCTCCACTTT. This sequence encodes CAWSVSGYNSPLHF.